The 4 T cell receptor beta chains listed next were all sequenced from one sample in a study of cytomegalovirus exposure and HLA in healthy donors. The PCR employed 60 Vbeta primers together with 13 Jbeta primers. Data came from immunoSEQ multiplex PCR; TCRdb stores just in-frame clones and leaves some out. The sample records 120,000 to 150,000 clones, roughly 87% being singletons. Input material: PBMCs. These receptors were collected from a man under 40 in good health and CMV-seropositive.

This clone was seen just once. The chain employs TRBV2 and TRBJ2-7; TRBD1 agrees at 7 bases. The germline gives CDR1 SNHLY, CDR2 FYNNEI. The CDR3 is 14 residues long. After removal of 5 bases from V and 2 bases from J, the junction contained 6 bases not matched to a gene. CDR3 sequence (DNA): TGTGCCAGCAGTCTGACAGGGCTTCCCTACGAGCAGTACTTC. This codes for CASSLTGLPYEQYF.

The chain employs TRBV27 and TRBJ1-1; weak D call: TRBD1 (6 bases). CDR1 and CDR2 from the germline V gene are MNHEY and SMNVEV (reference sequence). This CDR3 contains 15 residues. V was clipped by 0 bases and J by 4 bases, with 12 bases between them. The CDR3 is CASSLSGGPVTEAFF. In DNA form, the CDR3 reads TGTGCCAGCAGTTTATCTGGGGGCCCCGTCACTGAAGCTTTCTTT.

This sequence joins TRBV19 and TRBJ2-1; TRBD2 aligns across 10 bases. CDR1 LNHDA and CDR2 SQIVND come from the germline V gene (reference sequence). Trimming at V came to 5 bases and at J to 2 bases, leaving 3 bases not matched to a gene. This CDR3 is 15 amino acids long. Here the CDR3 reads CASSFLAGAYNEQFF. CDR3 bases: TGTGCCAGTAGTTTCCTAGCGGGGGCCTACAATGAGCAGTTCTTC.

V and J are TRBV28 and TRBJ1-3; D is unclear. This CDR3 has 15 amino acids. Germline V gives CDR1 MDHEN, CDR2 SYDVKM. V was pared by 5 bases and J by 0 bases, with 11 bases between. This chain's CDR3 is CASSIGSISGNTIYF. The CDR3 nucleotides are TGTGCCAGCAGTATCGGGTCGATCTCTGGAAACACCATATATTTT.